This T cell receptor (beta chain) is from a study of blood T cell repertoires in COVID-19. Clones were read by immunoSEQ multiplex PCR, and TCRdb kept only the in-frame ones, dropping some. The table includes around 100,000 clones, about 87% detected once. The CDR3 has 15 residues. V lost 3 bases to trimming and J lost 1 base; unmatched junction nucleotides: 4. From germline, CDR1 is SEHNR and CDR2 FQNEAQ (reference sequence). The TCR sequence derives from a human donor in a cohort sampled during active or convalescent COVID-19. The sequencing sample was made of peripheral blood. The chain is built from TRBV7-9 and TRBJ2-7, with 9 nucleotides matching TRBD1. CDR3 sequence reads: CASSLDRGMSYEQYF. In nucleotides, the CDR3 is TGTGCCAGCAGCTTGGACAGGGGTATGTCCTACGAGCAGTACTTC.